Shown below are 20 T cell receptor beta chains from a single sample sequenced in a study of T cells in Graves' hyperthyroidism and ophthalmopathy. Template material for amplifying TCR beta CDR3 regions consisted of RNA transcripts. HTBI primers were used for first-round RT-PCR of the TCR CDR3. TCRdb re-derived calls from the multiplex PCR reads in MiXCR, one entry per CDR3 protein. The sample consists of 550,000 to 850,000 distinct CDR3 sequences, roughly 20% of them appearing once. Sample: blood. The source is a woman aged 45-65 years with Graves' hyperthyroidism that later progressed to Graves' ophthalmopathy.

In its sample, this clonotype was seen a few times. This chain links TRBV6-1 with TRBJ1-2, with 7 bases that match TRBD1. This CDR3 comprises 14 residues. The V and J ends lost 5 bases and 8 bases, in that order; junction bases with no gene match: 11. Germline loops: CDR1 MNHNS, CDR2 SASEGT. The CDR3 spells CASSPLQGMGGYTF. CDR3 DNA: TGTGCCAGCAGTCCACTACAGGGGATGGGAGGCTACACCTTC.

This clonotype was seen at least ten times. J is TRBJ2-3 and V is TRBV7-3; no firm D call. Trimming removed 2 bases from V and 6 bases from J, with 15 bases in between. The CDR3 has 15 residues. The germline gives CDR1 SGHTA, CDR2 FQGTGA. The CDR3 sequence: CASSLGASPGDTQYF. The CDR3 nucleotides read TGTGCCAGCAGCTTAGGAGCCAGTCCGGGCGATACGCAGTATTTT.

The table lists this clonotype with a count of one. The V call is TRBV7-2, the J call TRBJ1-1, with D unresolved. This CDR3 has 14 amino acids. V lost 2 bases and J 1 base, leaving 8 bases between the germline ends. CDR1 and CDR2 (germline): SGHTA, FQGNSA. The CDR3 loop is CASSLLPANTEAFF. In nucleotides, the CDR3 is TGTGCCAGCAGCTTATTACCTGCGAACACTGAAGCTTTCTTT.

This clonotype has just a few counts. The J gene is TRBJ1-3, the V gene TRBV10-3; D is undetermined. Per the germline V gene, CDR1 is ENHRY and CDR2 is SYGVKD. CDR3 size: 13 residues. V lost 8 bases and J 1 base, leaving 9 bases between the germline ends. The CDR3 reads CAIGLRSGNTIYF. In DNA, the CDR3 is TGTGCCATCGGGCTTCGGTCTGGAAACACCATATATTTT.

V usage is TRBV12-3 or TRBV12-4 and J usage is TRBJ1-1; TRBD1 is a possible D gene (6 bases). Trimming stripped 3 bases from V and 4 bases from J, with 15 bases between. The CDR3 has 15 amino acids. The CDR3 protein is CASSFMGASGTEAFF. CDR3 sequence (DNA): TGTGCCAGCAGTTTCATGGGGGCCTCGGGCACTGAAGCTTTCTTT.

This clonotype appeared many times. The rearrangement uses TRBV6-1 and TRBJ2-1; 13 bases are shared with TRBD2. CDR1 is MNHNS and CDR2 is SASEGT in the germline V gene. The CDR3 has 17 residues. V lost 2 bases, J lost 5 bases, and 6 bases stayed unmatched. CDR3 loop: CASSEPTGTSGNNEQFF. CDR3 coding DNA: TGTGCCAGCAGTGAACCCACCGGGACTAGCGGGAACAATGAGCAGTTCTTC.

This clonotype came up many times. The gene calls are TRBV5-1 and TRBJ2-2; D gene uncertain. V was cut by 0 bases and J by 5 bases, with 8 bases left in between. The germline V gene encodes CDR1 SGHRS and CDR2 YFSETQ. The CDR3 runs 14 residues. This CDR3 is CASSLGDTTGELFF. The CDR3 DNA is TGCGCCAGCAGCTTGGGGGATACGACCGGGGAGCTGTTTTTT.

The chain combines TRBV5-4 with TRBJ2-5, with D possibly matching TRBD2 (7 bases). In germline, CDR1 is SGHNT, CDR2 YYREEE (reference sequence). The CDR3 consists of 16 residues. V was clipped by 4 bases and J by 5 bases, with 21 bases between them. For the CDR3, the DNA is TGTGCCAGCAGCGGTTCGGGGGGCCCGCTTCTGGAGACCCAGTACTTC. This gives the protein CASSGSGGPLLETQYF.

The chain joins TRBV27 to TRBJ2-7; maybe TRBD2 (5 bases). The CDR3 loop spans 14 amino acids. In germline, CDR1 is MNHEY, CDR2 SMNVEV (reference sequence). V lost 2 bases to trimming and J lost 2 bases, with 10 bases between them. The chain's CDR3 is CASSLEGTTYEQYF. CDR3 DNA sequence: TGTGCCAGCAGTTTAGAGGGCACGACCTACGAGCAGTACTTC.

This CDR3 is CSARFPGRTQYF. For the CDR3, the DNA is TGCAGTGCTAGATTCCCGGGGAGGACCCAGTACTTC. The chain carries TRBV20-1 and TRBJ2-5, with D tentatively TRBD2 (5 bases). CDR3 size: 12 residues. Germline values: CDR1 DFQATT, CDR2 SNEGSKA (reference sequence). Trimming shortened V by 2 bases and J by 7 bases, and 11 bases separated the two germline ends.

The V and J genes are TRBV7-9 and TRBJ1-6; D unresolved. V was cut by 4 bases and J by 6 bases, with 16 bases left in between. Germline assignment: CDR1 SEHNR and CDR2 FQNEAQ (reference sequence). The CDR3 loop spans 16 amino acids. DNA of the CDR3: TGTGCCAGCAGCTCAACCACGGGCCTTGGTAATTCACCCCTCCACTTT. Translating it yields CASSSTTGLGNSPLHF. The complete variable domain, with remaining parts taken from reference TRBV7-9 and TRBJ1-6, reads DTGVSQNPRHKITKRGQNVTFRCDPISEHNRLYWYRQTLGQGPEFLTYFQNEAQLEKSRLLSDRFSAERPKGSFSTLEIQRTEQGDSAMYLCASSSTTGLGNSPLHFGNGTRLTVT.

This clonotype has ten or more counts. The rearrangement uses TRBV5-4 and TRBJ2-3, with 9 bases aligning to TRBD1. From germline, CDR1 is SGHNT and CDR2 YYREEE (reference sequence). V lost 4 bases and J lost 2; bases outside the gene matches: 2. This CDR3 is 14 amino acids long. The DNA for the CDR3 is TGTGCCAGCAGCGGGACAGGGTACACAGATACGCAGTATTTT. Encoded protein: CASSGTGYTDTQYF.

This sequence joins TRBV15 and TRBJ2-1; TRBD2 matches 9 bases. Germline V gene sequence: CDR1 LNHNV, CDR2 YYDKDF (reference sequence). This CDR3 is built from 15 residues. V dropped 0 bases and J dropped 7; count of bases not matched to a gene: 4. Here the CDR3 DNA reads TGTGCCACCAGCAGAGATGGCCTAGCGGGGAATGAGCAGTTCTTC. Its protein product is CATSRDGLAGNEQFF.

V is TRBV20-1 and J is TRBJ1-2; TRBD1 aligns across 7 bases. The CDR3 covers 14 residues. Germline values: CDR1 DFQATT, CDR2 SNEGSKA (reference sequence). The J segment lost 5 bases and the V segment lost 6 bases, leaving 12 bases of the junction unmatched. The CDR3 sequence: CSAVLKQGNYGYTF. CDR3 sequence (DNA): TGCAGTGCGGTACTAAAACAGGGGAATTATGGCTACACCTTC.

CDR3 sequence reads: CASSQVWGGSEETQYF. CDR3 bases: TGCGCCAGCAGCCAAGTTTGGGGCGGAAGCGAAGAGACCCAGTACTTC. This chain connects TRBV4-1 to TRBJ2-5; D is perhaps TRBD1 (5 bases). Trimming took off 1 base at V and 3 bases at J, with 15 bases between the two ends. The length of the CDR3 is 16 residues. Germline V gene sequence: CDR1 MGHRA, CDR2 YSYEKL.

The rearrangement uses TRBV7-9 and TRBJ1-2; 7 bases fit TRBD1. The V gene's germline CDR1 is SEHNR and CDR2 FQNEAQ (reference sequence). The V and J ends lost 10 bases and 0 bases, in that order; junction bases with no gene match: 5. The CDR3 consists of 13 residues. CDR3 sequence reads: CATQGEANYGYTF. CDR3 coding DNA: TGTGCCACGCAGGGGGAGGCTAACTATGGCTACACCTTC.

The chain has TRBV6-1 and TRBJ2-1; 15 nucleotides line up with TRBD2. This CDR3 comprises 16 residues. Germline lookup yields CDR1 MNHNS and CDR2 SASEGT. V lost 2 bases and J lost 10; bases outside the gene matches: 6. The CDR3 sequence is CASSELVGLAGGEQFF. CDR3 nucleotides: TGTGCCAGCAGTGAACTAGTCGGACTAGCGGGGGGGGAGCAGTTCTTC.

The table lists this clonotype with a few counts. The chain recombines TRBV12-3 or TRBV12-4 with TRBJ2-5; D remains unclear. The CDR3 consists of 13 residues. Deletions cut 5 bases from V and 1 base from J, with 8 bases between. The CDR3 sequence: CASSAVGQETQYF. CDR3 in DNA: TGTGCCAGCAGTGCCGTCGGCCAAGAGACCCAGTACTTC.

This clonotype was counted between two and nine times. V and J are TRBV20-1 and TRBJ2-2; D gene unclear. Trimming stripped 3 bases from V and 3 bases from J, with 5 bases between. The CDR3 extends over 12 amino acids. Germline lookup yields CDR1 DFQATT and CDR2 SNEGSKA (reference sequence). In nucleotides, the CDR3 is TGCAGTGCTAGCCCCCACACCGGGGAGCTGTTTTTT. It is translated as CSASPHTGELFF.

The chain carries TRBV7-2 and TRBJ2-7; D might be TRBD2 (6 bases). Trimming shortened V by 5 bases and J by 9 bases, and 17 bases separated the two germline ends. CDR1 is SGHTA and CDR2 is FQGNSA in the germline V gene. The CDR3 runs to 13 residues. The CDR3 protein is CASSLDGRLGQYF. CDR3 sequence (DNA): TGTGCCAGCAGCCTGGACGGGAGATTGGGGCAGTACTTC.